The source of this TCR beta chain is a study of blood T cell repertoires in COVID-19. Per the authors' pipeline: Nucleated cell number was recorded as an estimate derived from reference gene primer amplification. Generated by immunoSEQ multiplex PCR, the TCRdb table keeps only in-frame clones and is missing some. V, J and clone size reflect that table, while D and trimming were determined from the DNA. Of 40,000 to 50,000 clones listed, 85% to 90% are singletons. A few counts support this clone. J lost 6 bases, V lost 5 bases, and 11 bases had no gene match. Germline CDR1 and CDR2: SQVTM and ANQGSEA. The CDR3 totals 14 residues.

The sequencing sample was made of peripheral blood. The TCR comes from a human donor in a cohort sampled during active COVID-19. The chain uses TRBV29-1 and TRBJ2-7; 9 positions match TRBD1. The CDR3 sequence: CSVPLGQGFAEQYF. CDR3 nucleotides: TGCAGCGTTCCTTTGGGACAGGGCTTTGCCGAGCAGTACTTC.